These 19 T cell receptor beta chains came from one sample sequenced in a study of T cell responses to AZD1222 COVID-19 vaccine. Method: immunoSEQ multiplex PCR; TCRdb's copy keeps in-frame clones and lacks some. The top ten hold 2% of the sample, which has about 55,000 clones, around 89% seen once. Source: peripheral blood, taken on day 0 of AZD1222 vaccination. The receptors were sampled from an adult in good health.

This rearrangement joins TRBV18 to TRBJ1-3; D is unresolved. CDR3 length: 16 residues. V was trimmed by 2 bases and J by 0 bases, leaving 11 bases between them. Germline lookup yields CDR1 KGHSH and CDR2 LQKENI. CDR3 sequence: CASSPIGRDSGNTIYF. The CDR3 nucleotides are TGTGCCAGCTCACCAATAGGGAGAGACTCTGGAAACACCATATATTTT.

The chain uses TRBV7-3 and TRBJ1-2, with TRBD1 matching 7 bases. CDR1 SGHTA and CDR2 FQGTGA come from the germline V gene. This CDR3 has 15 amino acids. With 1 base clipped from V and 8 bases from J, the junction kept 10 bases outside the gene matches. This CDR3 is CASSLSGQAAGGYTF. The CDR3 nucleotides are TGTGCCAGCAGCTTAAGCGGACAGGCCGCGGGCGGCTACACCTTC.

The V and J genes are TRBV13 and TRBJ2-7; no clear D. The CDR3 is 14 residues long. V was trimmed by 7 bases and J by 3 bases, leaving 16 bases between them. Looked up from germline, CDR1 is PRHDT and CDR2 is FYEKMQ (reference sequence). CDR3 nucleotide sequence: TGTGCCAGCACCGGCTGGCAGGCCTACTACGAGCAGTACTTC. Its translation is CASTGWQAYYEQYF.

The genes are TRBV6-5 and TRBJ1-1; D is unclear. V gave up 4 bases and J gave up 5 bases, with 5 bases separating them. The CDR3 totals 11 residues. Germline V gene data show CDR1 as MNHEY and CDR2 as SVGAGI. In nucleotides, the CDR3 is TGTGCCAGCAGTTGGAGAACTGAAGCTTTCTTT. This codes for CASSWRTEAFF.

This chain links TRBV3-1 (or the pseudogene TRBV3-2) with TRBJ2-1; D perhaps matches TRBD1 (6 bases). The CDR3 is 16 amino acids. CDR1 LGHDT and CDR2 YNNKEL come from the germline V gene (reference sequence). V was shortened by 3 bases and J by 12 bases, with 24 bases between the two germline ends. DNA of the CDR3: TGTGCCAGCAGCCATAGAAGCACAGGGTTCCTGAGTCGGCAGTTCTTC. Amino acid sequence: CASSHRSTGFLSRQFF.

The rearrangement uses TRBV29-1 and TRBJ2-1; possible D gene TRBD2, 6 bases. Trimming took 3 bases from V and 2 from J, leaving 14 bases between them. The CDR3 has 15 amino acids. CDR1 is SQVTM and CDR2 is ANQGSEA in the germline V gene. The CDR3 nucleotides read TGCAGCGTTGACGAGGCGGGATTTACCTACAATGAGCAGTTCTTC. Its translation is CSVDEAGFTYNEQFF.

The chain recombines TRBV30 with TRBJ2-7; either TRBD1 or TRBD2 may fit D (5 bases each). Germline lookup yields CDR1 GTSNPN and CDR2 SVGIG (reference sequence). The CDR3 loop spans 12 amino acids. V lost 7 bases and J lost 3, with 13 bases in between. DNA of the CDR3: TGTGCCTCACGGGGCTCTGGCTACGAGCAGTACTTC. Translating it yields CASRGSGYEQYF.

This clone appeared once. The chain is built from TRBV10-3 and TRBJ1-5, with D perhaps TRBD1 (5 bases). V dropped 4 bases and J dropped 6 bases, with 16 bases sitting between them. CDR1 and CDR2 (germline): ENHRY, SYGVKD. The CDR3 spans 15 residues. The CDR3 sequence is CAISAGQGLAQPQHF. Written as DNA, the CDR3 is TGTGCCATCAGTGCTGGGCAGGGACTGGCTCAGCCCCAGCATTTT.

The CDR3 DNA is TGTGCCAGCAGCCAAGCACTCGGATACGAGCAGTACTTC. It is translated as CASSQALGYEQYF. The chain links TRBV14 to TRBJ2-7; D is unresolved. Trimming shortened V by 1 base and J by 4 bases, and 8 bases separated the two germline ends. The CDR3 length is 13 residues. Germline loops: CDR1 SGHDN, CDR2 FVKESK.

This chain joins TRBV2 and TRBJ2-7; TRBD2 matches 11 bases. CDR3 length equals 17 residues. Germline CDR1 is SNHLY and CDR2 is FYNNEI. After removal of 5 bases from V and 3 bases from J, the junction contained 12 bases not matched to a gene. This CDR3 is CASSLRSRLAGNYEQYF. The CDR3 DNA reads TGTGCCAGCAGTCTCCGTAGTAGACTAGCGGGAAACTACGAGCAGTACTTC.

The sample holds one count of this clone. This chain links TRBV7-8 with TRBJ2-1; D is undetermined. The CDR3 extends over 15 amino acids. Trimming removed 5 bases from V and 1 base from J, with 12 bases in between. CDR1 SGHVS and CDR2 FQNEAQ come from the germline V gene. CDR3 sequence: CASSIGRESYNEQFF. The CDR3 DNA reads as TGTGCCAGCAGCATCGGACGAGAATCCTACAATGAGCAGTTCTTC.

This chain links TRBV19 with TRBJ2-5; D perhaps matches TRBD2 (5 bases). This CDR3 is built from 14 residues. The V gene's germline CDR1 is LNHDA and CDR2 SQIVND (reference sequence). V was cut by 3 bases and J by 0 bases, with 8 bases left in between. This CDR3 is CASSISGYQETQYF. CDR3 sequence (DNA): TGTGCCAGTAGTATTTCGGGGTACCAAGAGACCCAGTACTTC.

This clone occurred once. The genes are TRBV3-1 (or the pseudogene TRBV3-2) and TRBJ1-2, with 7 bases that match TRBD1. Trimming at V came to 0 bases and at J to 8 bases, leaving 12 bases not matched to a gene. There are 16 residues in the CDR3. CDR1 is LGHDT and CDR2 is YNNKEL in the germline V gene (reference sequence). CDR3: CASSQDPGTDFGGYTF. CDR3 DNA sequence: TGTGCCAGCAGCCAAGATCCCGGGACAGATTTCGGAGGCTACACCTTC.

The chain is built from TRBV23-1 and TRBJ2-1; either TRBD1 or TRBD2 may fit D (5 bases each). TRBV23-1 carries the ORF label, with uncertain function. The CDR3 is made up of 17 amino acids. Trimming pared 2 bases from V and 1 base from J, leaving 15 bases between. The CDR3 sequence is CASSQGDPPRSYNEQFF. The CDR3 region has the DNA TGCGCCAGCAGTCAAGGGGACCCTCCGAGGTCCTACAATGAGCAGTTCTTC.

J is TRBJ1-1 and V is TRBV18; no clear D. Trimming shortened V by 5 bases and J by 2 bases, and 6 bases separated the two germline ends. Looked up from germline, CDR1 is KGHSH and CDR2 is LQKENI. This CDR3 contains 12 residues. The CDR3 coding sequence is TGTGCCAGCTCAGTAATAAACACTGAAGCTTTCTTT. Protein sequence: CASSVINTEAFF.

The chain is built from TRBV29-1 and TRBJ2-7; 7 nucleotides agree with TRBD1. CDR1 SQVTM and CDR2 ANQGSEA come from the germline V gene. V was clipped by 4 bases and J by 4 bases; unmatched bases: 16. This CDR3 has 16 residues. This chain's CDR3 is CSVAGLGQGDLYEQYF. As DNA, the CDR3 is TGCAGCGTTGCGGGGTTAGGGCAGGGGGACCTTTACGAGCAGTACTTC.

The chain has TRBV27 and TRBJ2-5; possibly TRBD2 for D (6 bases). Germline loops: CDR1 MNHEY, CDR2 SMNVEV (reference sequence). The CDR3 totals 14 residues. V gave up 3 bases and J gave up 5 bases, with 13 bases separating them. CDR3 DNA: TGTGCCAGCAGTTTTGGCGGGACCTTGGAGACCCAGTACTTC. It translates to CASSFGGTLETQYF.

This chain links TRBV18 with TRBJ2-5, with 8 nucleotides matching TRBD1. The CDR3 extends over 15 amino acids. Germline values: CDR1 KGHSH, CDR2 LQKENI. The V and J ends lost 2 bases and 7 bases, in that order; junction bases with no gene match: 9. The DNA for the CDR3 is TGTGCCAGCTCACCAACCCCGGACAGGGATGGGACCCAGTACTTC. It translates to CASSPTPDRDGTQYF.

V gene TRBV28 combines with J gene TRBJ2-7, with D perhaps TRBD1 (7 bases). The CDR3 contains 15 residues. Deletions cut 5 bases from V and 0 bases from J, with 14 bases between. Germline V gives CDR1 MDHEN, CDR2 SYDVKM. CDR3 in amino acids: CASSPGDSSSYEQYF. DNA for the CDR3: TGTGCCAGCAGTCCGGGGGACAGCAGCTCCTACGAGCAGTACTTC. The entire variable domain, with the rest obtained from reference TRBV28 and TRBJ2-7, is as follows: DVKVTQSSRYLVKRTGEKVFLECVQDMDHENMFWYRQDPGLGLRLIYFSYDVKMKEKGDIPEGYSVSREKKERFSLILESASTNQTSMYLCASSPGDSSSYEQYFGPGTRLTVT.